This TCR beta chain stems from a study of vaccination and CD4 T cells after COVID-19. Described treatment: roughly ten-day PBMC culture with coronavirus spike peptide pools or control peptides (ViraFEST assay). Scientists ran DNA taken from cultured CD4+ T cells through the Oncomine TCR Beta short-read assay for sequencing. MiXCR, run by TCRdb on the PCR reads, gives a single entry per CDR3 protein. The table shows some 16,000 distinct CDR3 sequences, with about 80% occurring only once. The germline CDR1 and CDR2 sequences are MNHEY and SVGEGT. The length of the CDR3 is 15 residues. The V gene lost 3 bases and the J gene lost 3 bases, with 12 bases spanning the gap. Details on this clonotype: Its specificity is not known.

The source is a human donor who had recovered from COVID-19. The sequencing input was CD4+ T cells from blood, cultured in vitro. The chain uses TRBV6-2 or TRBV6-3 and TRBJ1-5, with D perhaps matching TRBD1 (5 bases). The CDR3 DNA reads as TGTGCCAGCAGTTATCTGACAGCGTACAATCAGCCCCAGCATTTT. Its protein product is CASSYLTAYNQPQHF.